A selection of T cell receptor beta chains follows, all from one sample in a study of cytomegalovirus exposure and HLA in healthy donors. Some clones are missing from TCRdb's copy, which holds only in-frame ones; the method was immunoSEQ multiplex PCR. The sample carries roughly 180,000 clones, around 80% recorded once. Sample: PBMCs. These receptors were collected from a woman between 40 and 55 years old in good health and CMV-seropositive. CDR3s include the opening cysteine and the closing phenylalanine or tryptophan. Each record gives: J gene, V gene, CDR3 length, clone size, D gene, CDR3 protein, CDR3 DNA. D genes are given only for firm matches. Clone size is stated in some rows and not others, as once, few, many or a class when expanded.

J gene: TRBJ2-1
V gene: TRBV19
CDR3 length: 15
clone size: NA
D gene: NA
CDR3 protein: CASSTGGLRGYEQFF
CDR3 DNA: TGTGCCAGTAGCACCGGGGGACTTAGGGGCTATGAGCAGTTCTTC

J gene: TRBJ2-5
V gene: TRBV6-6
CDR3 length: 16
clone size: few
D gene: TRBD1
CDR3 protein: CASSTGGDRGQETQYF
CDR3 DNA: TGTGCCAGCAGCACCGGGGGGGACAGGGGCCAAGAGACCCAGTACTTC

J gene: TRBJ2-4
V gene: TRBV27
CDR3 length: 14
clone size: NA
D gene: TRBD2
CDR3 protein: CASSLRGGKNIQYF
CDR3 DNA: TGTGCCAGCAGTTTGCGGGGAGGGAAAAACATTCAGTACTTC

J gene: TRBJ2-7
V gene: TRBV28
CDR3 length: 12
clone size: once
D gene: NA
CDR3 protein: CASSLGGSEQYF
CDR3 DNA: TGTGCCAGCAGTTTAGGGGGCTCCGAGCAGTACTTC

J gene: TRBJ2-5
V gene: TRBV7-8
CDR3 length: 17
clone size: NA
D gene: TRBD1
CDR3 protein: CASSLALNRGIQETQYF
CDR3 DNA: TGTGCCAGCAGCTTAGCGTTAAACAGGGGCATCCAAGAGACCCAGTACTTC

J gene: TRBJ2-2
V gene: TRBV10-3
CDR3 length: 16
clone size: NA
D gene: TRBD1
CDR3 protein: CAISEPAGGETGELFF
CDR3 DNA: TGTGCCATCAGTGAGCCAGCAGGGGGCGAGACCGGGGAGCTGTTTTTT

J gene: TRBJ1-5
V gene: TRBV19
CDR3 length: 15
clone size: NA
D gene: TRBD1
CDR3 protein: CASSSDRGGNQPQHF
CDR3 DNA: TGTGCCAGTAGTTCGGACAGGGGGGGCAATCAGCCCCAGCATTTT

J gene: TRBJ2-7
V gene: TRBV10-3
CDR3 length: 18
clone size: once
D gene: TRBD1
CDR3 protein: CAISDWGQGGGGAYEQYF
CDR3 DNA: TGTGCCATCAGTGATTGGGGACAGGGTGGAGGGGGGGCCTACGAGCAGTACTTC

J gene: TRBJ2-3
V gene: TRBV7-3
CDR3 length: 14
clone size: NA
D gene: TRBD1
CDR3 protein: CASSLTGGTDTQYF
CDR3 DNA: TGTGCCAGCAGCTTGACAGGGGGCACAGATACGCAGTATTTT

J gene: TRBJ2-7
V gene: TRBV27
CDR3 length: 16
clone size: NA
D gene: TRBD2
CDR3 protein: CASNSIRTSGTYEQYF
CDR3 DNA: TGTGCCAGCAACTCTATTCGGACTAGCGGGACCTACGAGCAGTACTTC

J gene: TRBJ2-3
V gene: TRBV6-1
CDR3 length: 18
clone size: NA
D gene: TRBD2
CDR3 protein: CASSEVRLAGVSTDTQYF
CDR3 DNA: TGTGCCAGCAGTGAAGTGAGACTAGCGGGAGTGAGCACAGATACGCAGTATTTT

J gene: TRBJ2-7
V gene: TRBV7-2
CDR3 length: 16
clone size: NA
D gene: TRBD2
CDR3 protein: CASSLVTSGGLYEQYF
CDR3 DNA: TGTGCCAGCAGCTTAGTTACTAGCGGGGGCCTATACGAGCAGTACTTC

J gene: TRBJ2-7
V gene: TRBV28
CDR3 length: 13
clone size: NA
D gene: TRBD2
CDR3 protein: CATRAGGPDEQYF
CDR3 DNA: TGTGCCACCAGGGCGGGAGGGCCTGACGAGCAGTACTTC

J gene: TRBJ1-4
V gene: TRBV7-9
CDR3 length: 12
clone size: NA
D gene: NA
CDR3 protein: CSSSFSYEKLFF
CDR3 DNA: TGTTCCAGCAGCTTCAGTTATGAAAAACTGTTTTTT

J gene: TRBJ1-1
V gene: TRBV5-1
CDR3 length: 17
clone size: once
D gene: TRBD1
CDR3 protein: CASSLRQGATMNTEAFF
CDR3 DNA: TGCGCCAGCAGCTTGAGACAGGGGGCGACAATGAACACTGAAGCTTTCTTT